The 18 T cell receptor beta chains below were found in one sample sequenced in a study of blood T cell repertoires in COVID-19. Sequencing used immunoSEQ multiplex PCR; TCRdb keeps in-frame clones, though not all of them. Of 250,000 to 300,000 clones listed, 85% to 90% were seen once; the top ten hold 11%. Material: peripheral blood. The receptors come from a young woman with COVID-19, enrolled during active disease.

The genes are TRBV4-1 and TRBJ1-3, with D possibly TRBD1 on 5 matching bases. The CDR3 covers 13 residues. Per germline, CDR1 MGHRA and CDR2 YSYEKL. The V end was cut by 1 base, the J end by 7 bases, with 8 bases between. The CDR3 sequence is CASSQGGVNTIYF. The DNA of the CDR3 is TGCGCCAGCAGCCAAGGGGGGGTGAACACCATATATTTT.

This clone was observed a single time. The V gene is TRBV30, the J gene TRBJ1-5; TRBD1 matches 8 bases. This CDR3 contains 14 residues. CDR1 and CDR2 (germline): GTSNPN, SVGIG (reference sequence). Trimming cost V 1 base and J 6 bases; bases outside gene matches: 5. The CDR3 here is CAWSAGTGPQPQHF. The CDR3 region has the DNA TGTGCCTGGAGTGCCGGGACAGGCCCTCAGCCCCAGCATTTT.

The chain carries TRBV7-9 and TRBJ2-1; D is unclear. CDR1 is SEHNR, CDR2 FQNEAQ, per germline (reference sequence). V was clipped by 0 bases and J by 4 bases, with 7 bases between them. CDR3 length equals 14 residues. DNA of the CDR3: TGTGCCAGCAGCTTAGCTCACCAGTACAATGAGCAGTTCTTC. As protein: CASSLAHQYNEQFF. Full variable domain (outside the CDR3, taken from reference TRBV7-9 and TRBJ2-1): DTGVSQNPRHKITKRGQNVTFRCDPISEHNRLYWYRQTLGQGPEFLTYFQNEAQLEKSRLLSDRFSAERPKGSFSTLEIQRTEQGDSAMYLCASSLAHQYNEQFFGPGTRLTVL.

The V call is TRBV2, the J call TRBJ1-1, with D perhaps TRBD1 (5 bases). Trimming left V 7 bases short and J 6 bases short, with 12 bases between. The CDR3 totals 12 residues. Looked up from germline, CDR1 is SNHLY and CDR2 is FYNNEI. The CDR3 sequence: CASKLGLSEAFF. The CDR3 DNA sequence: TGTGCCAGCAAGTTGGGGCTGTCTGAAGCTTTCTTT.

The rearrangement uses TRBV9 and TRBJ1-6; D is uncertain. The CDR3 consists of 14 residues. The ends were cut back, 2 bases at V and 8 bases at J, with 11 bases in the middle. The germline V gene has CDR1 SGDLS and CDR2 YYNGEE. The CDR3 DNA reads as TGTGCCAGCAGCGTGAGACAAATCTATTCACCCCTCCACTTT. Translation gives CASSVRQIYSPLHF.

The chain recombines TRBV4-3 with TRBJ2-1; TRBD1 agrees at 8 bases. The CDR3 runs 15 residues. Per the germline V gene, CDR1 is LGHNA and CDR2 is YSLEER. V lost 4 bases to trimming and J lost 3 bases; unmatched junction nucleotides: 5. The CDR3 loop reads CASSRGQDLYNEQFF. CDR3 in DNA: TGCGCCAGCAGCCGGGGACAGGACCTCTACAATGAGCAGTTCTTC.

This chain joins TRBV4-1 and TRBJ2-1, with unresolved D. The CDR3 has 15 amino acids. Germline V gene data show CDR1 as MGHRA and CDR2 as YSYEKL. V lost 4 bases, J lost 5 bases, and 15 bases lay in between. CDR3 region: CASSLMKAPDNEQFF. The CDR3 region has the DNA TGCGCCAGCAGCCTCATGAAAGCGCCAGACAATGAGCAGTTCTTC.

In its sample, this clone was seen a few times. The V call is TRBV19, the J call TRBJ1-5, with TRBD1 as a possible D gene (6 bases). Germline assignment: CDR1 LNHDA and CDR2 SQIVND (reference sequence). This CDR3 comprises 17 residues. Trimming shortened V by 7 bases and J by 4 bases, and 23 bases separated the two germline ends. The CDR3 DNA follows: TGTGCCAGTACCGCGGACAGCTTTCGCTTCAATAATCAGCCCCAGCATTTT. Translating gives CASTADSFRFNNQPQHF.

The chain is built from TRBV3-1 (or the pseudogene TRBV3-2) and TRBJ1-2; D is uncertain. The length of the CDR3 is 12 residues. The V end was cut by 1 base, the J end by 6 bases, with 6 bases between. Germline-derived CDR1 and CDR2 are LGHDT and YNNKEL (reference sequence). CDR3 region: CASSQGLDGYTF. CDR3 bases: TGTGCCAGCAGCCAAGGGCTGGATGGCTACACCTTC.

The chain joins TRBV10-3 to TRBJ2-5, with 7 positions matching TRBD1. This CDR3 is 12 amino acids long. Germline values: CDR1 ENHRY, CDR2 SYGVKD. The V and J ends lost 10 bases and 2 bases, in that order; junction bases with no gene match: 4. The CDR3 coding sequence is TGTGCCACTAGACAGGGTCAAGAGACCCAGTACTTC. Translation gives CATRQGQETQYF.

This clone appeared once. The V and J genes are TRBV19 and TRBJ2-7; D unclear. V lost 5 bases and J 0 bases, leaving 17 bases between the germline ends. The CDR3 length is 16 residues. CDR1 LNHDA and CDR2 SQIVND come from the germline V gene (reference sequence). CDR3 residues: CASSFGGVGSSYEQYF. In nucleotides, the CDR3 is TGTGCCAGTAGTTTCGGCGGAGTTGGTTCCTCCTACGAGCAGTACTTC.

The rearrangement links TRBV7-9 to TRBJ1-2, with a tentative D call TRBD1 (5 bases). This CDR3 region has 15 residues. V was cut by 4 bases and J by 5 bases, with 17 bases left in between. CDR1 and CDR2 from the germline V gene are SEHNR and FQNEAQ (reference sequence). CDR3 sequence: CASSSGGAEMYGYTF. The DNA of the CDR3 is TGTGCCAGCAGCTCAGGCGGGGCAGAAATGTATGGCTACACCTTC.

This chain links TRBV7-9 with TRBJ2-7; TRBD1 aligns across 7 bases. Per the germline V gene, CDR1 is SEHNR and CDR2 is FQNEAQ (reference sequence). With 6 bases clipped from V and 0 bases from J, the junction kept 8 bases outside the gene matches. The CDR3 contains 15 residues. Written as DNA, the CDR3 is TGTGCCAGCAGTTCTCAAGGGGGCGCCTCCTACGAGCAGTACTTC. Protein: CASSSQGGASYEQYF.

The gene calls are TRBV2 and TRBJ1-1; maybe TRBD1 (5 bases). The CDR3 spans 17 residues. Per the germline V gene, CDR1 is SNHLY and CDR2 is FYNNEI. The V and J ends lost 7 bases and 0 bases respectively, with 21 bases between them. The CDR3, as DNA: TGTGCCAGCACCCCCCAAGAGGGAGGGGTGCTGAACACTGAAGCTTTCTTT. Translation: CASTPQEGGVLNTEAFF. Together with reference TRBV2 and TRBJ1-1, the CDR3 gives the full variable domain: EPEVTQTPSHQVTQMGQEVILRCVPISNHLYFYWYRQILGQKVEFLVSFYNNEISEKSEIFDDQFSVERPDGSNFTLKIRSTKLEDSAMYFCASTPQEGGVLNTEAFFGQGTRLTVV.

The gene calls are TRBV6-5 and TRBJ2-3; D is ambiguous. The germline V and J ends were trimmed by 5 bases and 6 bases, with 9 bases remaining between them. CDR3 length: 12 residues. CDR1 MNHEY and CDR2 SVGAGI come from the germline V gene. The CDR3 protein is CASSKYSDTQYF. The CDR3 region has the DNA TGTGCCAGCAGTAAATATTCTGATACGCAGTATTTT.

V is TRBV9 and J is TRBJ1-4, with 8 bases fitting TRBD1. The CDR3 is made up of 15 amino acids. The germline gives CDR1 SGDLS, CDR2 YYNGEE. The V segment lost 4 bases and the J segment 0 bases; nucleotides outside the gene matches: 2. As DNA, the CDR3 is TGTGCCAGCAGCCCGGGACAGGCAACTAATGAAAAACTGTTTTTT. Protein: CASSPGQATNEKLFF.

CDR3 nucleotides: TGTGCCAGCAGCTTGGACAGAGCCACTAGGTACGGCTACGAGCAGTACTTC. This encodes CASSLDRATRYGYEQYF. The V gene is TRBV28, the J gene TRBJ2-7, with D possibly being TRBD1 (6 bases). Between the trimmed V and J ends, which lost 6 bases and 3 bases, there was a span of 24 bases. CDR3 length: 17 residues. The germline V gene has CDR1 MDHEN and CDR2 SYDVKM.

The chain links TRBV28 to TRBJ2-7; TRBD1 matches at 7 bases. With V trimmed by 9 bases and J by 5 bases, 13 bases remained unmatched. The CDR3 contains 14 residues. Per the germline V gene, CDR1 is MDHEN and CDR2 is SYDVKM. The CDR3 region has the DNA TGTGCCAGTGGGACAGCCGACAAGTTTAACGAGCAGTACTTC. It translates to CASGTADKFNEQYF.